Following are 8 T cell receptor beta chains from one sample sequenced in a study of T cells in Graves' hyperthyroidism and ophthalmopathy. Template material for amplifying TCR beta CDR3 regions consisted of RNA transcripts. A first-round RT-PCR of the TCR CDR3 used the HTBI primer set. One entry per CDR3 protein, called by TCRdb with MiXCR from the multiplex PCR reads. The sample shows some 600,000 distinct CDR3 sequences, roughly 14% of them seen only once. What was sequenced was blood. These receptors were collected from a woman between 25 and 40 years old with Graves' hyperthyroidism that later progressed to Graves' ophthalmopathy.

This clonotype came up many times. The chain has TRBV5-1 and TRBJ2-3; a possible D gene is TRBD1 (5 bases). The CDR3 covers 16 residues. The V end lost 4 bases, the J end lost 3 bases, and 18 bases lay between the germline ends. Germline V gene data show CDR1 as SGHRS and CDR2 as YFSETQ. In DNA form, the CDR3 reads TGCGCCAGCAGCCCAGGCAATGGGGCGGCGACAGATACGCAGTATTTT. This codes for CASSPGNGAATDTQYF. The complete variable domain, with remaining parts taken from reference TRBV5-1 and TRBJ2-3, reads KAGVTQTPRYLIKTRGQQVTLSCSPISGHRSVSWYQQTPGQGLQFLFEYFSETQRNKGNFPGRFSGRQFSNSRSEMNVSTLELGDSALYLCASSPGNGAATDTQYFGPGTRLTVL.

This clonotype turned up a few times. The chain carries TRBV7-3 and TRBJ2-7, with a possible D match to TRBD1 (5 bases). Germline CDR1 reads SGHTA; CDR2 reads FQGTGA. The CDR3 is 14 amino acids. Trimming removed 2 bases from V and 3 bases from J, with 11 bases in between. The CDR3 here is CASSLQQGNYEQYF. CDR3 bases: TGTGCCAGCAGCTTACAGCAGGGAAACTACGAGCAGTACTTC.

To note about this clonotype: Because it lacks the conserved phenylalanine or tryptophan at the end, this CDR3 is likely a read error. This chain uses TRBV2 with TRBJ1-1; D is unclear. The V gene's germline CDR1 is SNHLY and CDR2 FYNNEI. This CDR3 is built from 15 residues. V lost 6 bases and J lost 6, with 20 bases in between. CDR3 sequence reads: CASSPLRVASPEAFL. CDR3 bases: TGTGCCAGCAGCCCACTACGGGTGGCGAGTCCTGAAGCTTTCCTT.

A few counts support this clonotype. This chain links TRBV6-2 or TRBV6-3 with TRBJ2-5; 9 bases match TRBD2. V trimming: 3 bases; J trimming: 4 bases; junction bases outside the gene matches: 3. The CDR3 spans 14 residues. Germline values: CDR1 MNHEY, CDR2 SVGEGT. The CDR3 DNA follows: TGTGCCAGCAGTTATGGTAGCGGGAGAGAGACCCAGTACTTC. It translates to CASSYGSGRETQYF.

This clonotype has ten or more counts. The V and J genes are TRBV27 and TRBJ2-5; 9 bases line up with TRBD2. The CDR3 spans 15 residues. Trimming cost V 3 bases and J 8 bases; bases outside gene matches: 10. Germline CDR1 reads MNHEY; CDR2 reads SMNVEV (reference sequence). The CDR3 nucleotides are TGTGCCAGCAGTTTCCCGCTAGCGGGATGGTCCACCCAGTACTTC. Its protein product is CASSFPLAGWSTQYF.

The table lists this clonotype with many counts. The chain couples TRBV11-2 to TRBJ2-5; TRBD2 aligns across 8 bases. J was trimmed by 1 base and V by 5 bases; bases with no gene match: 0. CDR3 size: 13 residues. Germline V gene lookup returns CDR1 SGHAT and CDR2 FQNNGV. CDR3 amino acids: CASSTSGQETQYF. CDR3 bases: TGTGCCAGCAGCACTAGCGGCCAAGAGACCCAGTACTTC.

The genes are TRBV6-2 or TRBV6-3 and TRBJ2-7, with 7 bases fitting TRBD2. CDR1 MNHEY and CDR2 SVGEGT come from the germline V gene. J was trimmed by 4 bases and V by 2 bases; bases with no gene match: 5. The CDR3 is 14 residues long. The CDR3 sequence is CASSYGGEGYEQYF. The CDR3 DNA sequence: TGTGCCAGCAGTTACGGCGGGGAGGGTTACGAGCAGTACTTC.

This clonotype has a count of ten or more. The rearrangement joins TRBV28 to TRBJ2-3; a weak D match, TRBD2 (6 bases). This CDR3 region has 15 residues. From germline, CDR1 is MDHEN and CDR2 SYDVKM. V was pared by 2 bases and J by 3 bases, with 12 bases between. The CDR3 DNA reads as TGTGCCAGCAGTTTACCCCTTGGGAGGACAGATACGCAGTATTTT. It encodes CASSLPLGRTDTQYF. Drawing the rest from reference TRBV28 and TRBJ2-3, the complete variable domain is DVKVTQSSRYLVKRTGEKVFLECVQDMDHENMFWYRQDPGLGLRLIYFSYDVKMKEKGDIPEGYSVSREKKERFSLILESASTNQTSMYLCASSLPLGRTDTQYFGPGTRLTVL.